Listed here are 30 T cell receptor beta chains from one sample, sequenced in a study of blood T cell repertoires in COVID-19. Assay: immunoSEQ multiplex PCR; the TCRdb copy retains only in-frame clones and omits some. Of about 220,000 clones listed, approximately 81% were seen once; the top ten hold less than 4%. Specimen: peripheral blood. These receptors were obtained from a woman older than 75 with acute or convalescent COVID-19.

The rearrangement links TRBV5-1 to TRBJ2-1; 13 positions agree with TRBD2. The J segment lost 8 bases and the V segment lost 2 bases, leaving 10 bases of the junction unmatched. The CDR3 has 17 amino acids. Germline V gives CDR1 SGHRS, CDR2 YFSETQ. CDR3 sequence (DNA): TGCGCCAGCAGCTTCGATTCGACTAGCGGGGGGCGGGATGAGCAGTTCTTC. Translated: CASSFDSTSGGRDEQFF. The whole variable domain, filled in from reference TRBV5-1 and TRBJ2-1, reads KAGVTQTPRYLIKTRGQQVTLSCSPISGHRSVSWYQQTPGQGLQFLFEYFSETQRNKGNFPGRFSGRQFSNSRSEMNVSTLELGDSALYLCASSFDSTSGGRDEQFFGPGTRLTVL.

This chain connects TRBV6-2 or TRBV6-3 to TRBJ1-5, with 7 bases aligning to TRBD1. The CDR3 consists of 16 residues. Germline loops: CDR1 MNHEY, CDR2 SVGEGT. Trimming took 4 bases from V and 0 from J; bases not matched to a gene: 6. The CDR3 protein is CASSWTGTNSNQPQHF. The CDR3 DNA sequence: TGTGCCAGCAGTTGGACAGGCACTAATAGCAATCAGCCCCAGCATTTT.

This sequence joins TRBV6-5 and TRBJ2-1; 9 bases are a match to TRBD2. J gave up 4 bases and V 6 bases, and 7 bases lay outside the gene matches. The CDR3 covers 15 residues. CDR1 is MNHEY, CDR2 SVGAGI, per germline. CDR3 sequence reads: CASRLAGSPYNEQFF. CDR3 DNA: TGTGCCAGCAGGCTAGCGGGGTCCCCGTACAATGAGCAGTTCTTC.

This clone was observed a single time. The genes are TRBV29-1 and TRBJ1-2; 8 bases match TRBD1. The CDR3 contains 15 residues. Per the germline V gene, CDR1 is SQVTM and CDR2 is ANQGSEA. The trim removed 0 bases at V and 5 bases at J, leaving 8 bases unmatched. CDR3 sequence reads: CSVEDSGQGGYGYTF. The DNA for the CDR3 is TGCAGCGTTGAAGACAGCGGACAGGGTGGGTATGGCTACACCTTC.

The chain employs TRBV6-5 and TRBJ2-3; 9 bases align to TRBD1. The V gene's germline CDR1 is MNHEY and CDR2 SVGAGI. V lost 10 bases and J lost 1; bases outside the gene matches: 3. There are 13 residues in the CDR3. CDR3 DNA sequence: TGTGCCATCCGGGACAGGGGCACAGATACGCAGTATTTT. It specifies CAIRDRGTDTQYF.

The V and J genes are TRBV28 and TRBJ1-5; 8 nucleotides match TRBD1. J was trimmed by 1 base and V by 10 bases; bases with no gene match: 9. CDR3 length equals 15 residues. The germline V gene encodes CDR1 MDHEN and CDR2 SYDVKM. This CDR3 is CATQTGGQSNQPQHF. The DNA for the CDR3 is TGTGCCACCCAAACAGGGGGTCAAAGCAATCAGCCCCAGCATTTT.

The chain employs TRBV5-1 and TRBJ2-3, with TRBD1 matching over 8 bases. Trimming cost V 3 bases and J 3 bases; bases outside gene matches: 9. Germline CDR1 SGHRS, CDR2 YFSETQ. This CDR3 contains 16 residues. The CDR3 here is CASSWVGQGGTDTQYF. The CDR3 coding sequence is TGCGCCAGCAGCTGGGTTGGACAGGGTGGGACAGATACGCAGTATTTT.

The chain uses TRBV12-3 or TRBV12-4 and TRBJ1-1; 10 bases agree with TRBD1. V gave up 4 bases and J gave up 10 bases; unmatched junction bases: 0. This CDR3 contains 11 residues. CDR3: CASSWDRGAFF. The CDR3 nucleotides are TGTGCCAGCAGTTGGGACAGGGGAGCTTTCTTT.

This clone was detected a few times. The chain employs TRBV12-3 or TRBV12-4 and TRBJ1-2; a weak D match, TRBD1 (6 bases). The CDR3 has 13 residues. Trimming pared 2 bases from V and 5 bases from J, leaving 9 bases between. The CDR3, as DNA: TGTGCCAGCAGTTTAAACAGGGCTTATGGCTACACCTTC. Protein: CASSLNRAYGYTF.

The chain couples TRBV12-3 or TRBV12-4 to TRBJ1-2; no firm D call. The CDR3 covers 13 residues. The V end was cut by 3 bases, the J end by 6 bases, with 11 bases between. The CDR3 bases are TGTGCCAGCAGTTTCCATGGGCCCAATGGCTACACCTTC. Translating gives CASSFHGPNGYTF.

The V call is TRBV11-2, the J call TRBJ2-7, with a tentative D call TRBD1 (5 bases). The CDR3 totals 14 residues. Trimming shortened V by 1 base and J by 3 bases, and 10 bases separated the two germline ends. Germline V gene sequence: CDR1 SGHAT, CDR2 FQNNGV. The CDR3, as DNA: TGTGCCAGCAGCTTAGGGGGCCCAGGCTACGAGCAGTACTTC. This translates into CASSLGGPGYEQYF.

The rearrangement links TRBV6-5 to TRBJ2-7; D is perhaps TRBD2 (5 bases). Germline CDR1 MNHEY, CDR2 SVGAGI. Trimming left V 0 bases short and J 6 bases short, with 15 bases between. This CDR3 is 15 amino acids long. The CDR3 bases are TGTGCCAGCAGTTACTCGATTCTTCCGGGGTTCGAGCAGTACTTC. Translated, it gives CASSYSILPGFEQYF.

The V gene is TRBV28, the J gene TRBJ2-3; perhaps TRBD2 as D (7 bases). CDR3 length equals 13 residues. Germline V gene sequence: CDR1 MDHEN, CDR2 SYDVKM. With 7 bases removed from V and 5 bases from J, the gap between germline ends came to 13 bases. The chain's CDR3 is CASMGGQVDTQYF. CDR3 DNA: TGTGCCAGCATGGGGGGGCAGGTAGATACGCAGTATTTT.

The chain uses TRBV28 and TRBJ2-1; D perhaps matches TRBD2 (6 bases). The ends were cut back, 5 bases at V and 9 bases at J, with 17 bases in the middle. The CDR3 has 14 amino acids. From germline, CDR1 is MDHEN and CDR2 SYDVKM. DNA for the CDR3: TGTGCCAGCAGTCCCGGGACTTTTGGGAGTGAGCAGTTCTTC. This gives the protein CASSPGTFGSEQFF.

V is TRBV27 and J is TRBJ1-3; the D gene is possibly TRBD1 (5 bases). The germline V and J ends were trimmed by 4 bases and 0 bases, with 16 bases remaining between them. The germline V gene has CDR1 MNHEY and CDR2 SMNVEV (reference sequence). CDR3 length equals 17 residues. CDR3 bases: TGTGCCAGCAGTTCATTAGTGGGGCTGAGCTCTGGAAACACCATATATTTT. Translating gives CASSSLVGLSSGNTIYF.

The chain carries TRBV19 and TRBJ2-3; TRBD1 agrees at 8 bases. Germline V CDR1 and CDR2: LNHDA, SQIVND (reference sequence). V lost 6 bases to trimming and J lost 5 bases; unmatched junction nucleotides: 7. This CDR3 comprises 14 residues. This chain's CDR3 is CASRAWTGLDTQYF. The CDR3 DNA follows: TGTGCCAGTAGGGCCTGGACAGGGCTAGATACGCAGTATTTT.

J is TRBJ1-2 and V is TRBV3-1 (or the pseudogene TRBV3-2); D is uncertain. The CDR3 covers 12 residues. In germline, CDR1 is LGHDT, CDR2 YNNKEL (reference sequence). Trimming pared 4 bases from V and 4 bases from J, leaving 7 bases between. The CDR3 DNA is TGTGCCAGCAGCCTAAAATCCTATGGCTACACCTTC. The encoded protein is CASSLKSYGYTF.

This chain uses TRBV6-5 with TRBJ1-5; 9 nucleotides align to TRBD1. The CDR3 consists of 14 residues. J lost 2 bases, V lost 8 bases, and 4 bases had no gene match. From germline, CDR1 is MNHEY and CDR2 SVGAGI. The DNA for the CDR3 is TGTGCCAGCCAACGGACAGGGGGCAATCAGCCCCAGCATTTT. Amino acid sequence: CASQRTGGNQPQHF.

This rearrangement joins TRBV7-9 to TRBJ1-2; D is ambiguous. CDR1 and CDR2 (germline): SEHNR, FQNEAQ (reference sequence). V lost 0 bases and J 2 bases, leaving 16 bases between the germline ends. This CDR3 has 17 amino acids. CDR3 protein: CASSLAGEGPKNYGYTF. The CDR3 DNA follows: TGTGCCAGCAGCTTAGCCGGGGAGGGTCCCAAAAACTATGGCTACACCTTC.

The CDR3 nucleotides read TGTGCCAGCACTAGTGATGGGACAAGGATACCCAACTCCTACGAGCAGTACTTC. Translation: CASTSDGTRIPNSYEQYF. The chain is built from TRBV7-9 and TRBJ2-7; TRBD1 might be the D (6 bases). V lost 7 bases, J lost 0 bases, and 25 bases lay in between. This CDR3 spans 18 amino acids. CDR1 is SEHNR and CDR2 is FQNEAQ in the germline V gene (reference sequence).

The chain uses TRBV6-5 and TRBJ1-2; D unresolved. CDR3 length: 14 amino acids. Germline lookup yields CDR1 MNHEY and CDR2 SVGAGI. Trimming removed 5 bases from V and 2 bases from J, with 12 bases in between. The CDR3 nucleotides are TGTGCCAGCAGTCCCGTGGGCCAAAACTATGGCTACACCTTC. This gives the protein CASSPVGQNYGYTF.

The chain carries TRBV28 and TRBJ2-2, with 7 bases lining up with TRBD1. The CDR3 loop spans 16 amino acids. Germline trimming cut 5 bases from V and 9 bases from J; bases unmatched to any gene: 15. The germline gives CDR1 MDHEN, CDR2 SYDVKM. This CDR3 is CASSERQGRVHWELFF. The CDR3 nucleotides read TGTGCCAGCAGTGAAAGACAGGGAAGGGTACATTGGGAGCTGTTTTTT.

The chain links TRBV2 to TRBJ1-5, with TRBD1 as a possible D gene (6 bases). Germline values: CDR1 SNHLY, CDR2 FYNNEI. CDR3 length: 14 amino acids. V was shortened by 7 bases and J by 5 bases, with 15 bases between the two germline ends. This chain's CDR3 is CASKRGGGDQPQHF. The CDR3 DNA is TGTGCCAGCAAACGGGGGGGCGGGGATCAGCCCCAGCATTTT.

The chain combines TRBV14 with TRBJ1-6, with a possible D match to TRBD1 (6 bases). Trimming pared 3 bases from V and 9 bases from J, leaving 9 bases between. This CDR3 contains 13 residues. The germline V gene has CDR1 SGHDN and CDR2 FVKESK. The DNA of the CDR3 is TGTGCCAGCAGCCACAGAGGGGGTTCACCCCTCCACTTT. Translated: CASSHRGGSPLHF.

The chain is built from TRBV24-1 and TRBJ1-2, with 7 bases matching TRBD1. Per germline, CDR1 KGHDR and CDR2 SFDVKD. The junction had 8 bases not matched to a gene; V was cut back by 3 bases and J by 8 bases. The CDR3 extends over 14 amino acids. The CDR3 here is CATSDGTAEEGYTF. The CDR3 DNA sequence: TGTGCCACCAGTGATGGGACAGCGGAGGAGGGCTACACCTTC.

CDR3 DNA: TGTGCCTGGCTTCTAGCGGGGGGGCGGAATGAGCAGTTCTTC. It specifies CAWLLAGGRNEQFF. The chain combines TRBV30 with TRBJ2-1, with 12 bases fitting TRBD2. V was clipped by 5 bases and J by 7 bases; unmatched bases: 6. CDR3 length: 14 amino acids. CDR1 GTSNPN and CDR2 SVGIG come from the germline V gene (reference sequence).

This rearrangement joins TRBV11-2 to TRBJ1-4, with TRBD1 matching over 7 bases. Trimming cost V 4 bases and J 4 bases; bases outside gene matches: 9. The CDR3 has 16 residues. Looked up from germline, CDR1 is SGHAT and CDR2 is FQNNGV. The CDR3 spells CASSSRQGEGNEKLFF. DNA of the CDR3: TGTGCCAGCAGCTCTCGACAGGGTGAGGGTAATGAAAAACTGTTTTTT. Drawing the rest from reference TRBV11-2 and TRBJ1-4, the complete variable domain is EAGVAQSPRYKIIEKRQSVAFWCNPISGHATLYWYQQILGQGPKLLIQFQNNGVVDDSQLPKDRFSAERLKGVDSTLKIQPAKLEDSAVYLCASSSRQGEGNEKLFFGSGTQLSVL.

The rearrangement joins TRBV11-3 to TRBJ2-7; a possible D gene is TRBD1 (6 bases). V dropped 2 bases and J dropped 3 bases, with 11 bases sitting between them. Looked up from germline, CDR1 is SGHNT and CDR2 is YENEEA. CDR3 length: 14 residues. CDR3 DNA: TGTGCCAGCAGCTTAACAGGGTACCGCTACGAGCAGTACTTC. Residues: CASSLTGYRYEQYF.

Only one count was recorded for this clone. The chain joins TRBV7-2 to TRBJ1-5; TRBD1 might be the D (5 bases). Trimming pared 1 base from V and 7 bases from J, leaving 11 bases between. There are 14 residues in the CDR3. CDR1 is SGHTA, CDR2 FQGNSA, per germline. For the CDR3, the DNA is TGTGCCAGCAGCTTAGATGTCGGGGGACAGCCCCAGCATTTT. Its translation: CASSLDVGGQPQHF.

In its sample, this clone was seen a few times. The gene calls are TRBV4-3 and TRBJ1-6; 10 nucleotides agree with TRBD1. Per germline, CDR1 LGHNA and CDR2 YSLEER. V was clipped by 3 bases and J by 6 bases; unmatched bases: 2. The CDR3 contains 15 residues. CDR3 loop: CASSHRTGGNSPLHF. CDR3 DNA: TGCGCCAGCAGCCATAGGACAGGGGGTAATTCACCCCTCCACTTT.